These 14 T cell receptor beta chains were sequenced from one sample in a study of radiation and T cells in renal cell carcinoma. The data were produced by immunoSEQ multiplex PCR, yet TCRdb's version contains in-frame clones alone and is incomplete. The sample gives roughly 130,000 clones, 70% to 90% of which show up once; around 12% is in the top ten. Time point reported: baseline pretreatment blood. Treatment in this sample: 15 Gy SBRT to primary tumor, nephrectomy 4 weeks later. Source: blood, taken from a patient whose treatment included radiotherapy and nephrectomy. These receptors came from a woman aged 50 to 60 with renal cell carcinoma.

This clone was seen only a few times. The rearrangement uses TRBV29-1 and TRBJ1-2; D unclear. V lost 7 bases and J 8 bases, leaving 14 bases between the germline ends. The V gene's germline CDR1 is SQVTM and CDR2 ANQGSEA. The CDR3 spans 11 residues. In DNA form, the CDR3 reads TGCAGCGGCCAGCGCGGAGGGGGCTACACCTTC. This encodes CSGQRGGGYTF.

This sequence joins TRBV28 and TRBJ1-6; no definite D call. V was pared by 5 bases and J by 9 bases, with 8 bases between. Germline CDR1 reads MDHEN; CDR2 reads SYDVKM. The CDR3 covers 12 residues. CDR3 residues: CASSLDRSPLHF. The CDR3 DNA is TGTGCCAGCAGTCTGGACCGTTCACCCCTCCACTTT.

This clone was seen a few times. The genes are TRBV7-9 and TRBJ1-1; D is possibly TRBD1 (5 bases). Trimming took 5 bases from V and 1 from J, leaving 8 bases between them. The germline gives CDR1 SEHNR, CDR2 FQNEAQ (reference sequence). This CDR3 contains 13 residues. The chain's CDR3 is CASSQDRNTEAFF. The CDR3, as DNA: TGTGCCAGCAGCCAAGACAGGAACACTGAAGCTTTCTTT.

The chain links TRBV6-6 to TRBJ2-2, with unresolved D. Between the trimmed V and J ends, which lost 0 bases and 5 bases, there was a span of 10 bases. Germline CDR1 MNHNY, CDR2 SVGAGI (reference sequence). CDR3 length equals 15 residues. The CDR3 spells CASSYSSKVTGELFF. The CDR3 bases are TGTGCCAGCAGTTACTCGAGTAAGGTTACCGGGGAGCTGTTTTTT.

The chain links TRBV9 to TRBJ1-4; possibly TRBD1 for D (6 bases). The CDR3 is 15 amino acids. Germline V gene sequence: CDR1 SGDLS, CDR2 YYNGEE. The germline V and J ends were trimmed by 3 bases and 8 bases, with 17 bases remaining between them. DNA for the CDR3: TGTGCCAGCAGCGATCTGGGGCAGGGGATCGAAAAACTGTTTTTT. It encodes CASSDLGQGIEKLFF.

Of note for this clone: The conserved phenylalanine or tryptophan normally closing the CDR3 is absent here, so this likely arose from a read error. The limits of the CDR3 on the DNA are not certain, so only TCRdb's listed CDR3 is given. The rearrangement links TRBV5-8 to TRBJ1-2; the table's D gene call, TRBD1, was not cross checked with the DNA. The CDR3 is 10 amino acids in total, end residues counted. The germline V gene has CDR1 SGHTS and CDR2 YDEGEE. CDR3 protein: CASSLGQALL.

This rearrangement joins TRBV14 to TRBJ1-2, with TRBD1 identical over 8 bases. The CDR3 has 14 residues. V lost 4 bases and J lost 4; bases outside the gene matches: 5. Germline loops: CDR1 SGHDN, CDR2 FVKESK. CDR3 DNA: TGTGCCAGCAGCCCCCGGGACAGGTTCTATGGCTACACCTTC. It codes for CASSPRDRFYGYTF.

The chain employs TRBV9 and TRBJ2-1; maybe TRBD1 (7 bases). Germline CDR1 is SGDLS and CDR2 is YYNGEE. Trimming shortened V by 0 bases and J by 2 bases, and 9 bases separated the two germline ends. The CDR3 covers 15 residues. CDR3 region: CASSVGRGPYNEQFF. The CDR3 DNA follows: TGTGCCAGCAGCGTAGGGAGGGGGCCCTACAATGAGCAGTTCTTC.

The DNA for the CDR3 is TGTGCCAGCAGCATACAGGGGGGGGACGGGGAGCTGTTTTTT. Encoded protein: CASSIQGGDGELFF. This chain joins TRBV2 and TRBJ2-2; the D gene is possibly TRBD1 (8 bases). The germline V gene has CDR1 SNHLY and CDR2 FYNNEI. The CDR3 spans 14 residues. V gave up 6 bases and J gave up 7 bases, with 15 bases separating them.

CDR3 in DNA: TGCAGCGCCACGACAGGGTACGGGGGCTACGAGCAGTACTTC. Translated, it gives CSATTGYGGYEQYF. The rearrangement uses TRBV29-1 and TRBJ2-7; D perhaps matches TRBD1 (7 bases). Germline-derived CDR1 and CDR2 are SQVTM and ANQGSEA. The CDR3 totals 14 residues. V lost 7 bases to trimming and J lost 3 bases, with 19 bases between them.

The chain couples TRBV19 to TRBJ2-3; D possibly corresponds to TRBD2 (5 bases). Per germline, CDR1 LNHDA and CDR2 SQIVND (reference sequence). Trimming stripped 6 bases from V and 0 bases from J, with 13 bases between. The CDR3 extends over 15 amino acids. CDR3 nucleotide sequence: TGTGCCAGTAGCCCACTGGGCGGGAGCACAGATACGCAGTATTTT. It is translated as CASSPLGGSTDTQYF.

The genes are TRBV18 and TRBJ2-1; D might be TRBD2 (6 bases). Germline V gives CDR1 KGHSH, CDR2 LQKENI. Trimming took off 7 bases at V and 3 bases at J, with 19 bases between the two ends. The CDR3 runs 16 residues. The CDR3 DNA reads as TGTGCCAGCTTAGAGCAGGAGGGATTAAACTACAATGAGCAGTTCTTC. It translates to CASLEQEGLNYNEQFF.

The chain is built from TRBV13 and TRBJ2-3; D is perhaps TRBD1 (5 bases). Germline V gives CDR1 PRHDT, CDR2 FYEKMQ (reference sequence). Trimming cost V 1 base and J 3 bases, with 14 bases left between them. The CDR3 spans 16 residues. CDR3 loop: CASSLVSGFDTDTQYF. The CDR3 nucleotides read TGTGCCAGCAGCTTAGTTTCAGGGTTTGATACAGATACGCAGTATTTT.

Regarding this clone: An end of the junction does not agree with germline; a read error may underlie this. The V gene is TRBV6-5, the J gene TRBJ2-7, with D maybe TRBD2 (5 bases). The length of the CDR3 is 11 residues. Germline CDR1 and CDR2: MNHEY and SVGAGI. DNA of the CDR3: TGTGCCAGCAGTAACGGCGGGCCCTCGTCCTTC. The encoded protein is CASSNGGPSSF.